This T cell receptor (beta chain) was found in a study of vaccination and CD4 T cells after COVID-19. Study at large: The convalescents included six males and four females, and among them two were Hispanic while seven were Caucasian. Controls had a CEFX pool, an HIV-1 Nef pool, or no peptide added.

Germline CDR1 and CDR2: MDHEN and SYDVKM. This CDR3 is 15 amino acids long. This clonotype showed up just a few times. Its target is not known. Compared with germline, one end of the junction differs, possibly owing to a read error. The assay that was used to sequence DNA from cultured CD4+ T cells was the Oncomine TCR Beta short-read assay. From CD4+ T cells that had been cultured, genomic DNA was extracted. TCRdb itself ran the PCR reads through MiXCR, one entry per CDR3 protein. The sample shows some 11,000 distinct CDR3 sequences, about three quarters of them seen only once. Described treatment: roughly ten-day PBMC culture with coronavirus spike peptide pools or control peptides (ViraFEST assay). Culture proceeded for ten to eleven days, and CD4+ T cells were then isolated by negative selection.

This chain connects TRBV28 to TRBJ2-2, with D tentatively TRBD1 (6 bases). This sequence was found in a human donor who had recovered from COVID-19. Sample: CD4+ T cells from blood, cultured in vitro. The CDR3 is CVSSSHGTLTGELFF. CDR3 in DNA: TGTGTCAGCAGTTCCCACGGGACATTAACCGGGGAGCTGTTTTTT.